These 19 T cell receptor beta chains were sequenced from one sample in a study of technical replicates of blood from a handful of donors. TCRdb keeps only in-frame clones here, not all; method: immunoSEQ multiplex PCR. The sample has more than 65,000 clones, approximately 97% seen once. Sequencing was carried out using T cells isolated from PBMCs. The receptors were sampled from a human donor in good health.

The CDR3 sequence is CAWSSGPGTGVRYTF. The CDR3 coding sequence is TGTGCCTGGAGTTCCGGCCCCGGGACAGGGGTCCGCTACACCTTC. The chain couples TRBV30 to TRBJ1-2; 10 bases match TRBD1. The germline CDR1 and CDR2 sequences are GTSNPN and SVGIG (reference sequence). V trimming: 2 bases; J trimming: 9 bases; junction bases outside the gene matches: 12. The CDR3 has 15 residues.

Details on this clone: One end of the junction does not line up with germline, which may come from a read error. The chain couples TRBV5-1 to TRBJ1-2; the match to TRBD1 covers 10 bases. CDR1 SGHRS and CDR2 YFSETQ come from the germline V gene. CDR3 length: 16 amino acids. The CDR3 region has the DNA TGCGCCAGCAGTTTGGAATGGACAGGGGGGCCTAATGGCTACACCTTC. Its protein is CASSLEWTGGPNGYTF.

V and J are TRBV29-1 and TRBJ2-1; 8 nucleotides line up with TRBD2. The CDR3 consists of 13 residues. J lost 4 bases, V lost 3 bases, and 2 bases had no gene match. The germline V gene encodes CDR1 SQVTM and CDR2 ANQGSEA. CDR3 amino acids: CSVDGGGYNEQFF. CDR3 nucleotides: TGCAGCGTTGACGGGGGGGGATACAATGAGCAGTTCTTC.

V usage is TRBV30 and J usage is TRBJ1-5; 7 bases are a match to TRBD1. The CDR3 has 13 amino acids. Looked up from germline, CDR1 is GTSNPN and CDR2 is SVGIG (reference sequence). The J segment lost 4 bases and the V segment lost 3 bases, leaving 3 bases of the junction unmatched. The CDR3 nucleotides are TGTGCCTGGAGCCAACAGGGGAATCAGCCCCAGCATTTT. Its translation: CAWSQQGNQPQHF. The whole variable domain, remainder taken from reference TRBV30 and TRBJ1-5, is SQTIHQWPATLVQPVGSPLSLECTVEGTSNPNLYWYRQAAGRGLQLLFYSVGIGQISSEVPQNLSASRPQDRQFILSSKKLLLSDSGFYLCAWSQQGNQPQHFGDGTRLSIL.

This sequence joins TRBV6-4 and TRBJ1-1; D is ambiguous. The CDR3 has 13 amino acids. V shed 0 bases and J shed 1 base, with 3 bases lying between them. Germline V gene data show CDR1 as MRHNA and CDR2 as SNTAGT. The DNA for the CDR3 is TGTGCCAGCAGTGACTCACAGAACACTGAAGCTTTCTTT. Amino acid sequence: CASSDSQNTEAFF.

The genes are TRBV11-2 and TRBJ2-7; 7 nucleotides align to TRBD2. CDR1 is SGHAT and CDR2 is FQNNGV in the germline V gene. The ends lost 5 bases at V and 2 bases at J; junction bases unmatched: 6. The CDR3 is 14 residues long. The CDR3 reads CASSPGTTTYEQYF. The CDR3 DNA sequence: TGTGCCAGCAGCCCCGGGACTACGACCTACGAGCAGTACTTC.

V gene TRBV27 combines with J gene TRBJ2-3; TRBD2 aligns across 9 bases. This CDR3 comprises 16 residues. V dropped 3 bases and J dropped 4; count of bases not matched to a gene: 8. CDR1 MNHEY and CDR2 SMNVEV come from the germline V gene (reference sequence). In DNA, the CDR3 is TGTGCCAGCAGTTTGATAGCGGGAGCATACCCAGATACGCAGTATTTT. It specifies CASSLIAGAYPDTQYF.

The count of this clone is one. The V and J genes are TRBV4-3 and TRBJ1-1; D gene ambiguous. V gave up 4 bases and J gave up 8 bases, with 14 bases separating them. The CDR3 length is 13 residues. Looked up from germline, CDR1 is LGHNA and CDR2 is YSLEER. The CDR3 coding sequence is TGCGCCAGCAGCCGGTACGACGGAGGCGAAGCTTTCTTT. Amino acid sequence: CASSRYDGGEAFF.

The J gene is TRBJ2-7, the V gene TRBV6-1; TRBD2 matches at 8 bases. The V and J ends lost 1 base and 0 bases, in that order; junction bases with no gene match: 5. CDR1 MNHNS and CDR2 SASEGT come from the germline V gene. The CDR3 spans 16 residues. The CDR3 spells CASSEGGLAGSYEQYF. The CDR3, as DNA: TGTGCCAGCAGTGAAGGGGGCCTAGCGGGCTCCTACGAGCAGTACTTC.

CDR3 loop: CASSLQQGAGEQYF. CDR3 nucleotides: TGTGCCAGCAGTTTACAACAGGGGGCAGGTGAGCAGTACTTC. This chain links TRBV28 with TRBJ2-7; 9 bases are shared with TRBD1. V lost 2 bases to trimming and J lost 7 bases; unmatched junction nucleotides: 6. CDR3 length: 14 amino acids. From germline, CDR1 is MDHEN and CDR2 SYDVKM.

The chain couples TRBV19 to TRBJ1-5; no clear D. The CDR3 spans 13 residues. Germline loops: CDR1 LNHDA, CDR2 SQIVND (reference sequence). Between the trimmed V and J ends, which lost 8 bases and 7 bases, there was a span of 15 bases. As DNA, the CDR3 is TGTGCCAGTGGTTTATTTGAGGAACAGCCCCAGCATTTT. This encodes CASGLFEEQPQHF.

The chain carries TRBV10-3 and TRBJ1-4; D might be TRBD1 (6 bases). CDR1 and CDR2 (germline): ENHRY, SYGVKD. With 3 bases removed from V and 8 bases from J, the gap between germline ends came to 16 bases. The CDR3 is made up of 15 amino acids. CDR3 sequence reads: CAISDPQGIREKLFF. CDR3 nucleotides: TGTGCCATCAGTGATCCACAGGGTATTCGGGAAAAACTGTTTTTT.

The genes are TRBV6-5 and TRBJ1-1; D is unresolved. The V gene's germline CDR1 is MNHEY and CDR2 SVGAGI. With 10 bases removed from V and 1 base from J, the gap between germline ends came to 10 bases. The CDR3 length is 12 residues. In DNA form, the CDR3 reads TGTGCCACCAGGTCAGGGAACACTGAAGCTTTCTTT. Protein product: CATRSGNTEAFF.

The chain is built from TRBV6-1 and TRBJ1-2; D remains ambiguous. The length of the CDR3 is 18 residues. Germline V gives CDR1 MNHNS, CDR2 SASEGT. The V and J ends lost 1 base and 4 bases respectively, with 22 bases between them. The CDR3 protein is CASSEDGTRSLVLYGYTF. The CDR3 DNA is TGTGCCAGCAGTGAAGATGGTACTCGGTCCCTAGTTCTCTATGGCTACACCTTC.

The V call is TRBV6-5, the J call TRBJ2-7; possibly TRBD2 for D (5 bases). The V end was cut by 5 bases, the J end by 3 bases, with 14 bases between. The CDR3 is made up of 14 amino acids. Germline CDR1 reads MNHEY; CDR2 reads SVGAGI. The CDR3 nucleotides read TGTGCCAGCAGTGGTACTAGTCCGGACTACGAGCAGTACTTC. The encoded protein is CASSGTSPDYEQYF.

V gene TRBV7-8 combines with J gene TRBJ1-5; TRBD1 is a possible D gene (6 bases). The CDR3 consists of 12 residues. V dropped 6 bases and J dropped 3 bases, with 6 bases sitting between them. Germline V gene data show CDR1 as SGHVS and CDR2 as FQNEAQ. CDR3 protein: CASRGANQPQHF. CDR3 coding DNA: TGTGCCAGCAGGGGGGCCAATCAGCCCCAGCATTTT.

The gene calls are TRBV6-5 and TRBJ2-7; possibly TRBD2 for D (5 bases). V was clipped by 1 base and J by 2 bases, with 9 bases between them. Germline V gene data show CDR1 as MNHEY and CDR2 as SVGAGI. CDR3 length: 14 amino acids. CDR3 amino acids: CASSYFSGTYEQYF. The CDR3 DNA follows: TGTGCCAGCAGTTACTTTTCCGGGACCTACGAGCAGTACTTC.

The chain combines TRBV4-3 with TRBJ1-4, with D unresolved. The CDR3 sequence is 21 residues long. Germline V CDR1 and CDR2: LGHNA, YSLEER. Trimming took 0 bases from V and 5 from J, leaving 28 bases between them. This chain's CDR3 is CASSQDEIFNVLKANNEKLFF. In DNA, the CDR3 is TGCGCCAGCAGCCAAGATGAGATCTTTAACGTCCTAAAAGCAAACAATGAAAAACTGTTTTTT.

The genes are TRBV15 and TRBJ2-7; D not resolved. Germline loops: CDR1 LNHNV, CDR2 YYDKDF (reference sequence). CDR3 length: 12 residues. Deletions cut 1 base from V and 6 bases from J, with 7 bases between. The CDR3 spells CATSRVTGEQYF. The CDR3 DNA follows: TGTGCCACCAGCAGAGTAACGGGCGAGCAGTACTTC.